The 9 T cell receptor beta chains in this list originate from one sample, sequenced in a study of control samples from healthy donors and cancer patients. Here immunoSEQ multiplex PCR was the method, and the copy in TCRdb shows in-frame clones only, minus some. The sample records tens of thousands of clones, roughly 90% being singletons. Sequenced: PBMCs. These receptors all come from a man aged 35-49 years with colorectal cancer.

CDR3 DNA: TGCGCCAGCAGCTTGGGCGGCGGCTCTGGAAACACCATATATTTT. Translation gives CASSLGGGSGNTIYF. This chain links TRBV5-1 with TRBJ1-3; D call uncertain. Germline V lookup: CDR1 SGHRS, CDR2 YFSETQ. Trimming shortened V by 0 bases and J by 0 bases, and 7 bases separated the two germline ends. The CDR3 loop spans 15 amino acids.

The rearrangement links TRBV3-1 (or the pseudogene TRBV3-2) to TRBJ1-1; 9 bases fit TRBD1. With 3 bases clipped from V and 5 bases from J, the junction kept 7 bases outside the gene matches. The germline gives CDR1 LGHDT, CDR2 YNNKEL (reference sequence). The CDR3 is 15 residues long. The CDR3 sequence: CASSHSDRGQTEAFF. As DNA, the CDR3 is TGTGCCAGCAGCCACTCGGACAGGGGCCAAACTGAAGCTTTCTTT.

The table lists this clone with a few counts. V and J are TRBV2 and TRBJ1-2; D is uncertain. The CDR3 sequence is 13 residues long. CDR1 is SNHLY, CDR2 FYNNEI, per germline. V gave up 5 bases and J gave up 2 bases, with 9 bases separating them. CDR3 sequence (DNA): TGTGCCAGCAGTCTAAAAGAGAACTATGGCTACACCTTC. It yields the protein CASSLKENYGYTF.

V is TRBV5-1 and J is TRBJ2-7; a weak D match, TRBD1 (5 bases). The CDR3 is 16 residues long. In germline, CDR1 is SGHRS, CDR2 YFSETQ. Trimming shortened V by 6 bases and J by 2 bases, and 21 bases separated the two germline ends. The CDR3 sequence is CASNPTGVGATYEQYF. The CDR3 DNA follows: TGCGCCAGCAACCCGACCGGTGTAGGGGCCACCTACGAGCAGTACTTC.

This clone was counted a single time. The chain uses TRBV5-4 and TRBJ1-2; possible D gene TRBD1, 5 bases. The CDR3 is 14 residues long. Germline CDR1 is SGHNT and CDR2 is YYREEE (reference sequence). Trimming took off 3 bases at V and 4 bases at J, with 13 bases between the two ends. CDR3 in DNA: TGTGCCAGCAGCTACGGTAGGGGTCCCTATGGCTACACCTTC. It yields the protein CASSYGRGPYGYTF.

The chain uses TRBV27 and TRBJ2-2; either TRBD1 or TRBD2 may fit D (5 bases each). With 2 bases removed from V and 2 bases from J, the gap between germline ends came to 9 bases. CDR1 MNHEY and CDR2 SMNVEV come from the germline V gene (reference sequence). CDR3 size: 15 residues. CDR3 sequence: CASSLGTVNTGELFF. The CDR3 DNA follows: TGTGCCAGCAGTTTAGGGACGGTAAACACCGGGGAGCTGTTTTTT.

This clone was counted a single time. The chain links TRBV28 to TRBJ1-1; D gene ambiguous. Germline V CDR1 and CDR2: MDHEN, SYDVKM. The CDR3 length is 13 residues. The V and J ends lost 2 bases and 3 bases respectively, with 7 bases between them. CDR3 coding DNA: TGTGCCAGCAGTTTAGGCGCACACACTGAAGCTTTCTTT. Encoded protein: CASSLGAHTEAFF. The full variable domain, in which reference TRBV28 and TRBJ1-1 provide the parts outside the CDR3, is DVKVTQSSRYLVKRTGEKVFLECVQDMDHENMFWYRQDPGLGLRLIYFSYDVKMKEKGDIPEGYSVSREKKERFSLILESASTNQTSMYLCASSLGAHTEAFFGQGTRLTVV.

The rearrangement joins TRBV4-1 to TRBJ2-7, with unresolved D. CDR1 is MGHRA and CDR2 is YSYEKL in the germline V gene. Deletions cut 0 bases from V and 3 bases from J, with 6 bases between. The CDR3 loop spans 13 amino acids. The CDR3 sequence: CASSQDLLYEQYF. The CDR3 DNA sequence: TGCGCCAGCAGCCAAGATCTACTCTACGAGCAGTACTTC.

This clone was recorded once. The rearrangement uses TRBV5-5 and TRBJ2-7, with D perhaps TRBD2 (7 bases). Trimming removed 4 bases from V and 4 bases from J, with 18 bases in between. Germline loops: CDR1 SGHKS, CDR2 YYEKEE (reference sequence). The CDR3 has 15 residues. CDR3 protein: CASSRGQGGTYEQYF. The DNA for the CDR3 is TGTGCCAGCAGCCGGGGGCAGGGAGGGACATACGAGCAGTACTTC.